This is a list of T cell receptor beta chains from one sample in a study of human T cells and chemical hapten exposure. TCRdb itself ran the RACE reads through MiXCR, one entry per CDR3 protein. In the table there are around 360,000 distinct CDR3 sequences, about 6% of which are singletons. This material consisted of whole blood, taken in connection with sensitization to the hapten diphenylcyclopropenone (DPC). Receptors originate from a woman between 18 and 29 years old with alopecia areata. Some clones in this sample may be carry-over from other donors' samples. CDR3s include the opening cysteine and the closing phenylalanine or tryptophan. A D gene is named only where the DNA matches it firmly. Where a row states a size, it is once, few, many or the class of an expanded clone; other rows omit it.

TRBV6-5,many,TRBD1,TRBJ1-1,TGTGCCAGCAGTTACGTACGGACAGGGCGACGAGAGGCTTTCTTT,CASSYVRTGRREAFF
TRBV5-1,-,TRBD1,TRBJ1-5,TGCGCCAGCAGCTTGGGTGACAGGGATAATCAGCCCCAGCATTTT,CASSLGDRDNQPQHF
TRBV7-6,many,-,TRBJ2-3,TGTGCCAGCAGCTTAGTCCAACAGGGTGTCTACACGCAGTATTTT,CASSLVQQGVYTQYF
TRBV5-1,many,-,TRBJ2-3,TGCGCCAGCAGCTCCGGGACTTCCACAGATACGCAGTATTTT,CASSSGTSTDTQYF
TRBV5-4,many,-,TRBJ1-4,TGTGCCAGCAGCCCTGGGGGGTCGGCTAATGAAAAACTGTTTTTT,CASSPGGSANEKLFF
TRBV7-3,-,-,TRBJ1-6,TGTGCCAGCACCTCACCCCGGCGGACGGAAGATTCCACCAATTCACCCCTCCACTTT,CASTSPRRTEDSTNSPLHF
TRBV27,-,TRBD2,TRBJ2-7,TGTGCCAGCAGTTTATCTAGCGGGGGGGCCTACGAGCAGTACTTC,CASSLSSGGAYEQYF
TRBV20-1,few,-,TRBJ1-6,TGCAGTGCTAGAGATTTCGATCTCTCCTATAATTCACCCCTCCACTTT,CSARDFDLSYNSPLHF
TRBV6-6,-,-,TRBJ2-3,TGTGCCAGCAGTCTTCGCCAACTTGCAGATACGCAGTATTTT,CASSLRQLADTQYF
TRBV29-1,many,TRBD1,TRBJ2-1,TGCAGCGTCATCACACACAGGGGGTATGAGCAGTTCTTC,CSVITHRGYEQFF
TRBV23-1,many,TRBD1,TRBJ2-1,TGCGCCAGCAGTCAACGAGGACAGGGGAAGTTCCAGAGGTCCTACAATGAGCAGTTCTTC,CASSQRGQGKFQRSYNEQFF
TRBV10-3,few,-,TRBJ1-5,TGTGCCATCAAGCGGACACCCGAATCGAATCAGCCCCAGCATTTT,CAIKRTPESNQPQHF
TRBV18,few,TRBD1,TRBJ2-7,TGTGCCAGCTCACAAGGACAGGTCGCCTACGAGCAGTACTTC,CASSQGQVAYEQYF
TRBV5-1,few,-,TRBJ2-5,TGCGCCAGCAGCTTGACAGTTCAAGAGACCCAGTACTTC,CASSLTVQETQYF
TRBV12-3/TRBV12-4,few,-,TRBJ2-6,TGTGCCAGCAGCAAGGGGGAACAGACGCTCTCTGGGGCCAACGTCCTGACTTTC,CASSKGEQTLSGANVLTF
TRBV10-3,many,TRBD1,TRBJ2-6,TGTGCCATCAGGGACGACAGGGCTGGGGCCAACGTCCTGACTTTC,CAIRDDRAGANVLTF
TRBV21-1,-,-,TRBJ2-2,TGTGCCGGTAAACAGGGGTCGAACACCGGGGAGCTGTTTTTT,CAGKQGSNTGELFF
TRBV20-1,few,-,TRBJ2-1,TGCAGTGCCCAACTCGGAGGGGGGGCCTTTGACAATGAGCAGTTCTTC,CSAQLGGGAFDNEQFF
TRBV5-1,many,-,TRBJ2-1,TGCGCCAGCAGCTTACAGGACCGGGACAATGAGCAGTTCTTC,CASSLQDRDNEQFF
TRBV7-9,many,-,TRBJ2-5,TGTGCCAGCAGCTTAGGAGCGTCGGGAGAGACCCAGTACTTC,CASSLGASGETQYF
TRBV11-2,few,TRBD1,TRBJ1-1,TGTGCCAGCAGCCGGGGAGAGGGGGCGGGCACTGAAGCTTTCTTT,CASSRGEGAGTEAFF
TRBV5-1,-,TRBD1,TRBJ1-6,TGCGCCAGCAGCTCCGAGGGGACAGGGAATTCACCCCTCCACTTT,CASSSEGTGNSPLHF
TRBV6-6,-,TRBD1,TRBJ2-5,TGTGCCAGCAGTAATCCCACAGGGGTCCAGTACTTC,CASSNPTGVQYF
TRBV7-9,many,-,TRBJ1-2,TGTGCCAGCAGCTTAGATTTGGTAGCAGGTGGCTACACCTTC,CASSLDLVAGGYTF